This T cell receptor (beta chain) is drawn from a study of shared clonotypes between healthy human individuals. On this clone itself: In the same sample, other DNA sequences code for this CDR3.

Looked up from germline, CDR1 is SGDLS and CDR2 is YYNGEE. Trimming left V 0 bases short and J 2 bases short, with 9 bases between. This CDR3 spans 14 amino acids. This table comes from immunoSEQ multiplex PCR, and its TCRdb copy is limited to in-frame clones, with some not included. Of roughly 2,300,000 clones in the sample, around 93% were seen once. The receptor was derived from a man younger than 35 in good health. Some clones in this sample may be carry-over from other donors' samples. The V gene is TRBV9, the J gene TRBJ2-7; D possibly corresponds to TRBD2 (6 bases). Material for sequencing was naive CD4+ T cells from PBMCs. Noted subset: CD45RA+ positively selected. CDR3 loop: CASSVASAAYEQYF. The CDR3 DNA reads as TGTGCCAGCAGCGTAGCTAGCGCCGCCTACGAGCAGTACTTC.